The T cell receptor beta chain under discussion was sequenced for a study of blood T cell repertoires in COVID-19 (dated by TCRdb to about 2020). The study in broad terms: Samples from collaborators originated in the United States, Italy and Spain and spanned both the acute and convalescent phases of COVID-19. Where available, HLA class I and class II types were taken from metadata supplied by the sample provider and were not determined by assay-based typing. Samples came from the ongoing ImmuneRACE study (first 160 participants) plus 1,254 subjects from 6 global collaborators. The repertoires were made available in a free public database intended to serve as a resource for research on the immune response to SARS-CoV-2. Sample metadata almost always included a de-identified subject ID, COVID-19 status, age in years and sex. The material from the prospective study consisted of cDNA or gDNA derived from T cells, B-cell-depleted T cells, or PBMCs. Deeply sampled blood TCRbeta repertoires from subjects exposed to, actively infected with, or recovered from COVID-19 were included in the dataset.

What the research found in general, with its limitations: The quantity of clinical and demographic metadata differed by source and by participant and was supplied without curation.

TCRbeta CDR3 regions were amplified from genomic DNA by means of the immunoSEQ Assay, a bias-controlled multiplex PCR. As for how the authors treated the data: Nucleated cell counts per sample were estimated from amplification of reference gene primers within the assay. To quantify the absolute abundance of each unique TCRbeta CDR3 rearrangement, sequence reads were collapsed and filtered. Productive Simpson clonality was computed per sample as the square root of Simpson's diversity index over productive rearrangements. This is the immuneACCESS table as TCRdb keeps it, with only in-frame sequences that have V and J called. A part of the clones is gone; compared with another copy, unresolved V genes explain less than half, and the rest is unexplained. From that table come the V and J calls and clone size; the DNA was used to work out D and trimming. For this sample the table gives a few hundred thousand clones, of which around nine tenths were detected only once. 1.4% to 1.5% of the sample is taken by the ten largest.

Participants in the prospective study were enrolled through a virtual design, were aged about 18 to 89 years, and lived in roughly 24 United States geographic areas. Cohort assignment in the prospective study relied on participant-reported clinical history from a screening survey and a study questionnaire. A participant counted as exposed if, within 2 weeks of entering the study, that participant had been in contact with someone who had a PCR-confirmed or clinician-diagnosed COVID-19 case. In the prospective study, mobile phlebotomists collected whole blood, serum and a nasopharyngeal or oropharyngeal swab from each participant. Participants in the prospective study had the option to provide additional blood draws and questionnaires over a roughly 2-month period. Before DNA extraction, blood samples from the prospective study were shipped at room temperature or frozen. Notes on this clone: This clone's antigen is unknown. It has no much larger one-base neighbor in the sample; base qualities were not kept.

Based on the germline V gene, the CDR1 and CDR2 sequences are LGHNA and YSLEER. From the cysteine through the phenylalanine, the CDR3 covers 18 amino acids. Of the read, only the CDR3 DNA is kept; its 54 bases are in frame from base 1. V is clipped by 0 bases and J by 0 bases, and the sequence between their germline boundaries is 14 bases long. The sequenced sample consisted of PBMCs or T cells enriched from blood (not recorded which). The chain is encoded by TRBV4-3 joined to TRBJ2-2; possibly the D gene is TRBD2, per 5 matching bases. The clonotype originates from a woman under 30 who had been exposed to COVID-19. The DNA is as follows: TGCGCCAGCAGCCAAGACGGTGAGGGTTGGCCGAACACCGGGGAGCTGTTTTTT. Translated, this gives CASSQDGEGWPNTGELFF.